The sample holds many counts of the clone carrying this T cell receptor (beta chain). Its antigen is unidentified. The study profiled TCR beta VDJ and CDR3 using genomic DNA as template. TCRdb processed the reads anew with MiXCR; each CDR3 protein has one entry. The sample yields roughly 200,000 distinct CDR3 sequences, over 60% seen once. These data come from a study of CD8+CD57+ T cells in acquired aplastic anemia. Looking at the study overall: Sorted CD4+ and CD8+ cells gave a mean 3.2 ug DNA, range roughly 0.18 to 30 ug. In CD4+ cells, healthy donors produced an average of about 10 million reads.

Study-wide results and limits: Controls did not differ significantly from patients in CD8+ Simpson's diversity. Overlapping CD8+ CDR3 repertoires of patients and controls contained under 35 shared sequences.

This CDR3 contains 13 residues. The germline V and J ends were trimmed by 3 bases and 8 bases, with 16 bases remaining between them. CDR1 is DFQATT, CDR2 SNEGSKA, per germline (reference sequence). V usage is TRBV20-1 and J usage is TRBJ1-2; D is unresolved. The sample consisted of sorted CD4+, CD8+, or CD8+CD57+ T cells (not recorded which) from PBMCs. The source of this sequence is a human donor in good health. The CDR3 spells CSASKKNERGYTF. For the CDR3, the DNA is TGCAGTGCTAGCAAGAAAAATGAGCGGGGCTACACCTTC.